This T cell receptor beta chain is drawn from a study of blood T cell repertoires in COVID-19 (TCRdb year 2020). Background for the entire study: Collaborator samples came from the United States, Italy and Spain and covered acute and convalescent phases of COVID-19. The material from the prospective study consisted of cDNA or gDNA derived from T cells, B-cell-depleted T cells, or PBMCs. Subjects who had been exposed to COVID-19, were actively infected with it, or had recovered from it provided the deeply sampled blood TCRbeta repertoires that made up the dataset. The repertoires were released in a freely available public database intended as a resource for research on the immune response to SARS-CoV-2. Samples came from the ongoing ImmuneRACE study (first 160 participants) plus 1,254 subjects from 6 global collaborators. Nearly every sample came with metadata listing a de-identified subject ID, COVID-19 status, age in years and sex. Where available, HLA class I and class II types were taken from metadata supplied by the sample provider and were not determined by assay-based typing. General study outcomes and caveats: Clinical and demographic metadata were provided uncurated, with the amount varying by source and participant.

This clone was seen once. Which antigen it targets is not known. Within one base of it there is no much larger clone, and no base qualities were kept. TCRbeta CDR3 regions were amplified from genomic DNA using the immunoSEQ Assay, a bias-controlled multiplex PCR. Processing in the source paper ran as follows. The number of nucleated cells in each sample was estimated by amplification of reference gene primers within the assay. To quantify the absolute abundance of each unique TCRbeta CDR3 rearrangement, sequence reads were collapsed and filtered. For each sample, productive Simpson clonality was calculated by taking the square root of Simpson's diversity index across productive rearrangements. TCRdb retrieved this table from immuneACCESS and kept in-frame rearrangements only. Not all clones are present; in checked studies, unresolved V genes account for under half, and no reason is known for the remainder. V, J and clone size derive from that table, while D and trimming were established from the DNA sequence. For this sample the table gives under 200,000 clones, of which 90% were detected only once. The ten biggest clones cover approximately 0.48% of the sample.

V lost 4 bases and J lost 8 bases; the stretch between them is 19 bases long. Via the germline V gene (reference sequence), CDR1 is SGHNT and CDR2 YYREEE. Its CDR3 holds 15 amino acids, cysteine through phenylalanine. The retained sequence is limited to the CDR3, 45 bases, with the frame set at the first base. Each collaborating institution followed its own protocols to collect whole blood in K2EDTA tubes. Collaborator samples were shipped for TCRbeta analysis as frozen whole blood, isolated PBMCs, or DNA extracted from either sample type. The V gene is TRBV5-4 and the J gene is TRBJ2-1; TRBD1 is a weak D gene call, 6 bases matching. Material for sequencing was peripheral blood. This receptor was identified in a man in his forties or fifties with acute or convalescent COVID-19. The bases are TGTGCCAGCAGCACACGGACAGTTTCGAGGGATGAGCAGTTCTTC. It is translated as CASSTRTVSRDEQFF. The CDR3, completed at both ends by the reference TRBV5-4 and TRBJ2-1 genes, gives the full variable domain ETGVTQSPTHLIKTRGQQVTLRCSSQSGHNTVSWYQQALGQGPQFIFQYYREEENGRGNFPPRFSGLQFPNYSSELNVNALELDDSALYLCASSTRTVSRDEQFFGPGTRLTVL.